Listed here is a single T cell receptor beta chain. The antigen is not known. This sample was included in a study of cytomegalovirus exposure and HLA in healthy donors. Study-wide points: Later findings reportedly placed an Asian-associated ancestry cluster below the approximately 650-donor mean for N-insertions.

Unmatched junction bases numbered 11, after V lost 11 bases and J lost 2 bases. This CDR3 has 15 amino acids. Germline V gene sequence: CDR1 MNHEY, CDR2 SMNVEV (reference sequence). Primers: 60 Vbeta forward and 13 Jbeta reverse. TCRdb keeps only in-frame clones here, not all; method: immunoSEQ multiplex PCR. Among about 180,000 clones, around 77% were seen once, and the ten largest hold roughly 2.3%. The receptor comes from a man aged 60 to 75 in good health and CMV-seronegative. V gene TRBV27 combines with J gene TRBJ2-2, with TRBD2 matching 7 bases. Sequencing was done on a sample of PBMCs. This chain's CDR3 is CAARGSSGNTGELFF. The CDR3 region has the DNA TGTGCCGCAAGAGGTTCTAGCGGAAACACCGGGGAGCTGTTTTTT.